The text below deals with one T cell receptor (beta chain). Its antigen is as yet unknown. Clones were sequenced by immunoSEQ multiplex PCR, and TCRdb holds only the in-frame ones, with some missing. The table lists approximately 220,000 clones, 85% to 95% of them singletons. This sample stems from a study of T cell responses to AZD1222 COVID-19 vaccine. Findings of the study overall: Compared with day 0, the breadth and depth of the Spike-specific TCR repertoire rose significantly after two doses of AZD1222.

Trimming cost V 6 bases and J 5 bases, with 13 bases left between them. CDR3 length: 13 amino acids. Germline-derived CDR1 and CDR2 are MNHNY and SVGAGI (reference sequence). The sequencing used peripheral blood, collected on day 0 of MenACWY control vaccination. The sequence was obtained from an adult in good health. The chain employs TRBV6-6 and TRBJ1-1; tentative D call: TRBD1 (5 bases). DNA of the CDR3: TGTGCCAGCAGACCCAGGGAGGAGACTGAAGCTTTCTTT. Residues: CASRPREETEAFF.